The sequence of this T cell receptor (beta chain) was determined in a study of blood T cells in healthy people across ages. Study-wide points: Researchers report that TCR beta diversity correlated strongly with naive T cell percentage.

Together with a sample-barcoded 5' primer, a J-beta primer mix was included in a second PCR lasting about 6 to 11 cycles. Each cDNA molecule, via a template-switch adaptor with 12 random nucleotides, was tagged. In TCRdb, the 5' RACE reads were re-called with MiXCR into one record per CDR3 protein. Of almost 800,000 distinct CDR3 sequences in the sample, more than 45% are singletons; the top ten hold about 20%. No fewer than 7 million PBMCs went into each sample. This clonotype has a handful of counts. What it binds is unknown. CDR3 length: 12 amino acids. V was clipped by 3 bases and J by 10 bases, with 11 bases between them. CDR1 is LGHDT, CDR2 YNNKEL, per germline (reference sequence).

Sequences were obtained from blood. The receptor was isolated from a young man in good health. V is TRBV3-1 and J is TRBJ2-3; D is ambiguous. The CDR3 loop reads CASSQKRSAQYF. For the CDR3, the DNA is TGTGCCAGCAGCCAGAAGAGGTCTGCGCAGTATTTT.